A single sample gave rise to the 18 T cell receptor beta chains below, sequenced in a study of cytomegalovirus exposure and HLA in healthy donors. This table comes from immunoSEQ multiplex PCR, and its TCRdb copy is limited to in-frame clones, with some not included. This table holds over 100,000 clones, around 89% found once. Sequencing was carried out using PBMCs. Receptor source: a woman aged 18-30 years in good health and CMV-seropositive.

This clone was found a few times. The gene calls are TRBV6-1 and TRBJ1-3; no clear D gene. CDR3 length: 14 amino acids. The V end lost 8 bases, the J end lost 0 bases, and 11 bases lay between the germline ends. CDR1 MNHNS and CDR2 SASEGT come from the germline V gene. The chain's CDR3 is CASWERDSGNTIYF. CDR3 bases: TGTGCCAGCTGGGAACGGGACTCTGGAAACACCATATATTTT.

The chain carries TRBV7-2 and TRBJ2-1; TRBD1 agrees at 9 bases. Per the germline V gene, CDR1 is SGHTA and CDR2 is FQGNSA. This CDR3 spans 15 amino acids. V lost 3 bases to trimming and J lost 2 bases; unmatched junction nucleotides: 2. The DNA of the CDR3 is TGTGCCAGCAGCTTGGACAGGGGTACCTACAATGAGCAGTTCTTC. It specifies CASSLDRGTYNEQFF.

The chain couples TRBV5-4 to TRBJ1-2; D is undetermined. Germline V lookup: CDR1 SGHNT, CDR2 YYREEE (reference sequence). The CDR3 contains 12 residues. Trimming cost V 0 bases and J 8 bases, with 8 bases left between them. CDR3 nucleotide sequence: TGTGCCAGCAGCTTGGGGTCAGGAGGCTACACCTTC. Protein product: CASSLGSGGYTF. The full variable domain, in which reference TRBV5-4 and TRBJ1-2 provide the parts outside the CDR3, is ETGVTQSPTHLIKTRGQQVTLRCSSQSGHNTVSWYQQALGQGPQFIFQYYREEENGRGNFPPRFSGLQFPNYSSELNVNALELDDSALYLCASSLGSGGYTFGSGTRLTVV.

The CDR3 nucleotides read TGTGCCAGCAGCTTAGCTACCGGGACAGTGGAGCAGTACTTC. It yields the protein CASSLATGTVEQYF. The gene calls are TRBV7-2 and TRBJ2-7; 7 nucleotides line up with TRBD1. This CDR3 has 14 amino acids. V was pared by 0 bases and J by 7 bases, with 6 bases of the junction left unmatched. Germline V gene sequence: CDR1 SGHTA, CDR2 FQGNSA.

The chain is built from TRBV7-2 and TRBJ2-3, with 7 nucleotides matching TRBD1. CDR1 and CDR2 from the germline V gene are SGHTA and FQGNSA. The CDR3 loop spans 13 amino acids. V shed 1 base, J shed 6 bases, and the junction held 1 base outside the gene matches. CDR3 coding DNA: TGTGCCAGCAGCTTAGGCAGGGGGGATACGCAGTATTTT. This codes for CASSLGRGDTQYF.

The V gene is TRBV9, the J gene TRBJ2-7, with D perhaps matching TRBD1 (8 bases). This CDR3 region has 16 residues. V lost 0 bases to trimming and J lost 6 bases, with 19 bases between them. Germline-derived CDR1 and CDR2 are SGDLS and YYNGEE. The CDR3 bases are TGTGCCAGCAGCGTAGTGGGAGGGGACAGGAGGGTCGAGCAGTACTTC. Translated: CASSVVGGDRRVEQYF.

The DNA of the CDR3 is TGTGCCAGCAGCGCCACCGGGAGTGTACACAATGAGCAGTTCTTC. Translated, it gives CASSATGSVHNEQFF. The chain carries TRBV9 and TRBJ2-1, with a tentative D call TRBD2 (6 bases). The CDR3 has 15 residues. The V end lost 3 bases, the J end lost 5 bases, and 15 bases lay between the germline ends. The V gene's germline CDR1 is SGDLS and CDR2 YYNGEE.

CDR3 bases: TGTGCCAGCAGCTGGCAGGGCAATGAGCAGTTCTTC. Its protein is CASSWQGNEQFF. V and J are TRBV5-4 and TRBJ2-1, with D possibly matching TRBD1 (5 bases). Trimming cost V 3 bases and J 6 bases, with 7 bases left between them. The germline V gene has CDR1 SGHNT and CDR2 YYREEE (reference sequence). The CDR3 covers 12 residues.

This chain connects TRBV7-9 to TRBJ2-5; tentative D call: TRBD1 (6 bases). The CDR3 contains 14 residues. Between the trimmed V and J ends, which lost 4 bases and 5 bases, there was a span of 14 bases. Germline values: CDR1 SEHNR, CDR2 FQNEAQ (reference sequence). This CDR3 is CASSSQGPGETQYF. In DNA form, the CDR3 reads TGTGCCAGCAGCTCTCAGGGGCCCGGGGAGACCCAGTACTTC.

This chain connects TRBV7-3 to TRBJ2-1; no firm D call. The V end was cut by 5 bases, the J end by 0 bases, with 11 bases between. The germline V gene has CDR1 SGHTA and CDR2 FQGTGA. The CDR3 sequence is 15 residues long. Here the CDR3 reads CASSTVSSSYNEQFF. DNA for the CDR3: TGTGCCAGCAGCACGGTATCGAGCTCCTACAATGAGCAGTTCTTC.

This clone appeared once. The chain carries TRBV7-9 and TRBJ2-7; no reliable D call. V lost 5 bases and J lost 6, with 11 bases in between. The germline gives CDR1 SEHNR, CDR2 FQNEAQ (reference sequence). There are 12 residues in the CDR3. The CDR3, as DNA: TGTGCCAGCAGCGGTAACTCGGTCGAGCAGTACTTC. It is translated as CASSGNSVEQYF.

The V and J genes are TRBV7-6 and TRBJ2-1; TRBD2 matches 14 bases. The germline CDR1 and CDR2 sequences are SGHVS and FNYEAQ. After removal of 1 base from V and 8 bases from J, the junction contained 10 bases not matched to a gene. CDR3 length equals 18 residues. The CDR3 protein is CASSLEMAGLAGADEQFF. The CDR3 DNA follows: TGTGCCAGCAGCTTAGAAATGGCGGGACTAGCGGGAGCGGATGAGCAGTTCTTC.

The chain combines TRBV5-6 with TRBJ2-4; tentative D call: TRBD2 (5 bases). The CDR3 loop spans 14 amino acids. V lost 6 bases, J lost 4 bases, and 14 bases lay in between. CDR1 is SGHDT and CDR2 is YYEEEE in the germline V gene. The CDR3 region is CASTKIRTKNIQYF. DNA of the CDR3: TGTGCCAGCACCAAGATAAGGACTAAAAACATTCAGTACTTC.

V is TRBV6-6 and J is TRBJ2-7; D unresolved. The CDR3 has 14 residues. Trimming stripped 2 bases from V and 3 bases from J, with 11 bases between. CDR1 and CDR2 from the germline V gene are MNHNY and SVGAGI (reference sequence). CDR3 amino acids: CASSYPGEVYEQYF. The DNA of the CDR3 is TGTGCCAGCAGTTACCCCGGTGAGGTCTACGAGCAGTACTTC.

The CDR3 is CASSERAGIGGNTEAFF. CDR3 coding DNA: TGTGCCAGCAGTGAACGGGCAGGGATAGGTGGGAACACTGAAGCTTTCTTT. This chain links TRBV6-1 with TRBJ1-1; D possibly corresponds to TRBD1 (5 bases). V was shortened by 2 bases and J by 1 base, with 17 bases between the two germline ends. The CDR3 totals 17 residues. From germline, CDR1 is MNHNS and CDR2 SASEGT.

With respect to this clone: Germline and junction disagree at one end, which may indicate a read error. The gene calls are TRBV30 and TRBJ2-2; 7 positions agree with TRBD1. CDR3 length: 13 residues. Per germline, CDR1 GTSNPN and CDR2 SVGIG (reference sequence). DNA for the CDR3: TGTGCCTGGAGACAGGGGAACGCCGGGGAGCTGTTTTTT. Its protein product is CAWRQGNAGELFF.

The count of this clone is one. The V call is TRBV21-1, the J call TRBJ2-7; TRBD2 is the table's D call and was not checked against the DNA. TRBV21-1 counts as a pseudogene. CDR3 size: 15 residues. The CDR3 nucleotides read TGTGCCAGCCCAGCCACGGGGGATCGCTCCTACGAGCAGTACTTC. It encodes CASPATGDRSYEQYF.

DNA of the CDR3: TGTGCCAGCAGTGGGGGGCCCGACACCGGGGAGCTGTTTTTT. As protein: CASSGGPDTGELFF. The J gene is TRBJ2-2, the V gene TRBV6-1, with D possibly TRBD1 on 6 matching bases. The germline V and J ends were trimmed by 4 bases and 3 bases, with 9 bases remaining between them. This CDR3 has 14 residues. In germline, CDR1 is MNHNS, CDR2 SASEGT.